Here is one T cell receptor beta chain with its context. Sequenced by immunoSEQ multiplex PCR; TCRdb stores in-frame clones only, minus some. The sample has some 46,000 clones, approximately 92% seen once. The data were obtained in a study of T cell changes during pregnancy in multiple sclerosis. The sample was peripheral blood. The receptor was isolated from a female donor with multiple sclerosis, enrolled in a pregnancy study.

The CDR3 DNA reads TGTGCCAGCAGTTTAAGGGTGGGGGGGGCAGGTGAGCAGTTCTTC. Translation: CASSLRVGGAGEQFF. The V gene is TRBV27, the J gene TRBJ2-1, with D possibly TRBD2 on 7 matching bases. V lost 2 bases to trimming and J lost 9 bases, with 17 bases between them. Germline V gene data show CDR1 as MNHEY and CDR2 as SMNVEV (reference sequence). The CDR3 is 15 residues long.